Sequencing of this T cell receptor beta chain was carried out in a study of blood T cell repertoires in COVID-19. Study as a whole: Specimens from acute and convalescent COVID-19 originated in the United States, Italy and Spain.

V dropped 4 bases and J dropped 8; count of bases not matched to a gene: 9. The CDR3 contains 15 residues. Germline CDR1 MNHEY, CDR2 SMNVEV (reference sequence). The table came from immunoSEQ multiplex PCR; TCRdb's copy has only in-frame clones and leaves some out. Of roughly 230,000 clones listed, about 80% are singletons. The chain carries TRBV27 and TRBJ1-4, with 8 bases matching TRBD1. The receptor was derived from a man aged 45 to 65 who had recovered from COVID-19. The sample consisted of PBMCs or T cells enriched from blood (not recorded which). This CDR3 is CASSSYGQGGEKLFF. CDR3 coding DNA: TGTGCCAGCAGTTCCTACGGACAGGGAGGCGAAAAACTGTTTTTT.